This T cell receptor beta chain is drawn from a study of T cells in localized non-small cell lung cancer. Trimming cost V 3 bases and J 2 bases, with 10 bases left between them. The germline gives CDR1 MNHGY, CDR2 SAAAGT. The CDR3 loop spans 14 amino acids. Study results and caveats: Longer overall survival was linked to higher blood T cell density.

Data came from immunoSEQ multiplex PCR; TCRdb stores just in-frame clones and leaves some out. The sample lists about 4,800 clones, about 33% occurring once. About this clone: The antigen is not known.

This TCR came from a woman aged 35-75 years with stage II squamous cell lung carcinoma. This material consisted of lung tumor tissue, taken before any cancer treatment. The chain combines TRBV6-8 with TRBJ1-1; a possible D gene is TRBD1 (5 bases). The CDR3 bases are TGTGCCAGCAGTTATGGGGGTCCAAACACTGAAGCTTTCTTT. Protein product: CASSYGGPNTEAFF.